Listed below are T cell receptor beta chains from one sample, sequenced in a study of CD8+ T cells in alopecia areata. Measured with immunoSEQ multiplex PCR; TCRdb has only the in-frame clones, and not every one. The sample lists some 150,000 clones, about three fifths occurring once. This material consisted of CD4+ T cells sorted from blood, taken at roughly week 58, from a patient treated with tofacitinib. These receptors all stem from a human donor with alopecia areata. Both conserved end residues are part of each CDR3.

>TRBV6-6|TRBJ2-3
CASRRAYQITDTQYF
>TRBV23-1|TRBJ2-6
CASSLRKTSGANVLTF
>TRBV7-9|TRBJ2-5
CASRSTGMERTQYF
>TRBV10-3|TRBJ2-3
CAISEPTSGRAITQYF
>TRBV2|TRBJ1-5
CASRSSEARNQPQHF
>TRBV19|TRBJ1-4
CASWTPQSSELFF
>TRBV29-1|TRBJ1-2
CSVAGSRGPGTYGYTF
>TRBV30|TRBJ2-5
CAWSIAGARETQYF
>TRBV5-4|TRBJ1-2
CASSLIRTRNYGYTF
>TRBV27|TRBJ1-4
CASSSDWSSGGKLFF
>TRBV5-1|TRBJ2-1
CASSPRSLGNEQFF
>TRBV2|TRBJ2-7
CASSRGTSGEQYF
>TRBV6-5|TRBJ1-6
CASSPAVGSPLHF
>TRBV29-1|TRBJ1-2
CSVPQRTENSYGYTF
>TRBV2|TRBJ2-2
CASSRDRNTGELFF
>TRBV5-1|TRBJ1-5
CASSPGQLSNQPQHF
>TRBV2|TRBJ1-6
CASSPGQGARNSPLHF
>TRBV19|TRBJ1-1
CASRLDTEAFF
>TRBV29-1|TRBJ2-7
CSASRALSYEQYF
>TRBV10-3|TRBJ1-1
CAIKRQGRNTEAFF
>TRBV14|TRBJ2-5
CASSRSTPTIRTQYF
>TRBV5-4|TRBJ2-3
CASSSSRDRGRNTQYF
>TRBV11-2|TRBJ1-3
CASSLYPGTGGVGNTIYF
>TRBV30|TRBJ1-2
CAWRLAGGGYTF
>TRBV25-1|TRBJ1-5
CASSETGGHQPQHF
>TRBV6-5|TRBJ2-3
CASSSIDTQYF
>TRBV20-1|TRBJ1-2
CSTNTGGGYTF
>TRBV27|TRBJ1-2
CASSLRGKDGYTF
>TRBV30|TRBJ2-3
CAWRSGGATDTQYF
>TRBV7-9|TRBJ2-5
CASSPPRDEGETQYF
>TRBV5-6|TRBJ1-2
CASSPGTGRSYTF
>TRBV11-2|TRBJ1-5
CASSGPGQKGASQHF
>TRBV6-5|TRBJ1-1
CASSYSGYRSEAFF
>TRBV2|TRBJ2-3
CASIWDRGTDTQYF
>TRBV10-3|TRBJ2-5
CAISERVGASRETQYF
>TRBV30|TRBJ1-2
CAWRGSPDRNYGYTF
>TRBV6-6|TRBJ2-5
CASSYSIGEGQSTQYF